This T cell receptor beta chain was obtained from a study of blood T cell repertoires in COVID-19 (dated by TCRdb to 2020 to 2022). In the study overall: Samples covering the acute and convalescent phases of COVID-19 were provided by collaborators in the United States, Italy and Spain. Where HLA class I and class II types were available, the types were taken from metadata supplied by the sample provider, not from assay-based typing. Samples were obtained from the ongoing ImmuneRACE study (first 160 participants) and from 1,254 subjects provided by 6 global collaborators. Nearly every sample came with metadata listing a de-identified subject ID, COVID-19 status, age in years and sex. The material from the prospective study consisted of cDNA or gDNA derived from T cells, B-cell-depleted T cells, or PBMCs. The repertoires were released in a freely available public database intended as a resource for research on the immune response to SARS-CoV-2. The dataset comprised deeply sampled blood TCRbeta repertoires from subjects exposed to, actively infected with, or recovered from COVID-19.

TCRbeta CDR3 regions were amplified from genomic DNA by means of the immunoSEQ Assay, a bias-controlled multiplex PCR. The source study handled its data this way. Nucleated cell counts per sample were estimated from amplification of reference gene primers within the assay. Sequence reads were collapsed and filtered to measure the absolute abundance of every unique TCRbeta CDR3 rearrangement. For each sample, productive Simpson clonality was calculated by taking the square root of Simpson's diversity index across productive rearrangements. TCRdb limited this immuneACCESS table to in-frame rearrangements with V and J called. A share of clones is missing; checked studies link under half to unresolved V genes, and the rest is unexplained. The DNA gave D and trimming, while V, J and clone size come from that table. This sample has roughly 70,000 clones in its table, and 85% to 90% of those were observed once. The top ten clonotypes cover approximately 10% of the sample.

As for this clone: Its binding antigen is unknown. No quality values exist for individual bases; no much larger clone is one base distant.

The research as a whole found: The quantity of clinical and demographic metadata differed by source and by participant and was supplied without curation.

The collaborating institutions used their own protocols to collect whole blood in K2EDTA tubes. For TCRbeta analysis, collaborators shipped samples in one of three forms: frozen whole blood, isolated PBMCs, or DNA extracted from either of those sample types. The V and J ends are trimmed by 2 bases and 7 bases, leaving 15 bases between them. From a lookup of the germline V gene, CDR1 and CDR2 are SNHLY and FYNNEI. The CDR3 holds 16 amino acids from the cysteine to the phenylalanine. Solely the CDR3 DNA is kept, with 48 bases framed from the first base. The sequence joins TRBV2 to TRBJ1-6; TRBD1 is a weak D gene call, 6 bases matching. This TCR came from a man aged 80 or over with acute or convalescent COVID-19. The source material was peripheral blood. CDR3 region: CASSETGQDPNSPLHF. The DNA is as follows: TGTGCCAGCAGTGAAACAGGGCAGGATCCAAATTCACCCCTCCACTTT.